There are a few counts of the clone carrying this TCR beta chain. Here immunoSEQ multiplex PCR was the method, and the copy in TCRdb shows in-frame clones only, minus some. The sample consists of 98,000 or so clones, 80% to 95% of them appearing once. The data originate from a study of OX40 agonist ivuxolimab in advanced cancers. Study as a whole: Dose-escalation patients had hepatocellular carcinoma, melanoma, renal cell or head and neck cancer. Prior checkpoint blockade (anti-PD-1, anti-PD-L1 or anti-CTLA-4) was permitted; 40% had it.

Germline V lookup: CDR1 SGHRS, CDR2 YFSETQ. V was clipped by 0 bases and J by 3 bases, with 10 bases between them. The CDR3 loop spans 15 amino acids. Autoimmune disease history or systemic immunosuppression excluded patients. The J gene is TRBJ2-1, the V gene TRBV5-1; D uncertain. The sample in question was CD4+ or CD8+ T cells sorted from blood, obtained in a trial of the OX40 agonist ivuxolimab. This receptor was taken from an adult with an advanced solid tumor such as melanoma, head and neck, liver or kidney cancer. CDR3 sequence reads: CASSLEGGDYNEQFF. CDR3 nucleotides: TGCGCCAGCAGCTTGGAAGGCGGAGACTACAATGAGCAGTTCTTC. Full variable domain (outside the CDR3, taken from reference TRBV5-1 and TRBJ2-1): KAGVTQTPRYLIKTRGQQVTLSCSPISGHRSVSWYQQTPGQGLQFLFEYFSETQRNKGNFPGRFSGRQFSNSRSEMNVSTLELGDSALYLCASSLEGGDYNEQFFGPGTRLTVL.